Here is one T cell receptor (beta chain) with its context. The antigen remains undetermined. This CDR3 has 18 residues. Trimming took 3 bases from V and 4 from J, leaving 24 bases between them. Per germline, CDR1 MGHRA and CDR2 YSYEKL. The sample comes from a study of CD8 T cells in Susac syndrome. Whole-study context: Roughly 6 sequenced Susac syndrome patients had clinically active disease, while roughly 8 were in remission.

Points from the study as a whole: The authors acknowledged that the study's TCR sequencing and HLA analysis involved relatively few individuals.

RNA totalling 0.5 to 1 ug underwent reverse transcription with random hexamers. MiXCR, run by TCRdb on the immunoSEQ multiplex PCR reads, gives a single entry per CDR3 protein. Altogether about 190,000 distinct CDR3 sequences are present, nearly 97% being singletons, with the ten largest covering approximately 0.1%. The TCR originated in a human donor with Susac syndrome. Specimen: CD4+ T cells from PBMCs. The chain uses TRBV4-1 and TRBJ1-2, with a weak D call TRBD1 (6 bases). The CDR3 spells CASSHALARAGEAYGYTF. CDR3 DNA sequence: TGCGCCAGCAGCCACGCTTTGGCGCGGGCAGGGGAGGCCTATGGCTACACCTTC.